The 21 T cell receptor beta chains below were found in one sample sequenced in a study of identical twins. TCRdb ran MiXCR on the 5' RACE reads and lists one entry per CDR3 protein. Among under 250,000 distinct CDR3 sequences, roughly 7.5% were seen once, and the ten largest hold around 2.1%. This sample was shared with a second study, whose subject was yellow fever vaccine responses in identical twins.

What was sequenced was memory (CD45RO+) T cells sorted from blood. The receptors come from a woman aged 18-29 years in good health.

The CDR3 DNA follows: TGTGCCAGCAGCCAAGAAGATGTAGGGGGACCCGGGGAGCTGTTTTTT. Its protein product is CASSQEDVGGPGELFF. This chain uses TRBV4-2 with TRBJ2-2; a weak D match, TRBD1 (6 bases). Trimming removed 0 bases at V and 6 bases at J, with 14 bases between. The germline CDR1 and CDR2 sequences are LGHNA and YNFKEQ. CDR3 length: 16 residues.

The J gene is TRBJ1-1, the V gene TRBV6-6, with D hard to call. This CDR3 contains 13 residues. Germline lookup yields CDR1 MNHNY and CDR2 SVGAGI (reference sequence). Trimming took 5 bases from V and 4 from J, leaving 11 bases between them. CDR3 DNA: TGTGCCAGCAGTCCCGGCAAGGCCACTGAAGCTTTCTTT. Translated, it gives CASSPGKATEAFF.

This clonotype was seen a handful of times. This sequence joins TRBV5-6 and TRBJ2-1, with no clear D. This CDR3 contains 16 residues. Trimming stripped 2 bases from V and 9 bases from J, with 21 bases between. Germline V gene lookup returns CDR1 SGHDT and CDR2 YYEEEE. CDR3 coding DNA: TGTGCCAGCAGCTTTAACGGCCAAAACCCCCTTTTTGAGCAGTTCTTC. Its translation: CASSFNGQNPLFEQFF.

The rearrangement uses TRBV4-2 and TRBJ2-1; D may be TRBD1 or TRBD2 (6 bases each). V lost 0 bases and J 4 bases, leaving 13 bases between the germline ends. The germline V gene encodes CDR1 LGHNA and CDR2 YNFKEQ. CDR3 length equals 16 residues. CDR3 region: CASSQDKQGGYNEQFF. The CDR3 coding sequence is TGTGCCAGCAGCCAAGATAAACAGGGAGGTTACAATGAGCAGTTCTTC.

This clonotype was seen more than once but under ten times. The chain employs TRBV12-3 or TRBV12-4 and TRBJ1-6, with D uncertain. V was clipped by 6 bases and J by 5 bases, with 8 bases between them. The CDR3 is 13 residues long. CDR3 sequence reads: CASRSRNNSPLHF. The DNA for the CDR3 is TGTGCCAGCAGGTCAAGGAATAATTCACCCCTCCACTTT.

This clonotype has ten or more counts. The gene calls are TRBV20-1 and TRBJ2-2, with D perhaps matching TRBD1 (6 bases). Germline CDR1 and CDR2: DFQATT and SNEGSKA (reference sequence). CDR3 length: 16 residues. Between the trimmed V and J ends, which lost 2 bases and 5 bases, there was a span of 18 bases. CDR3 region: CSARPGQLKPTGELFF. The CDR3 nucleotides are TGCAGTGCTAGACCGGGACAACTGAAGCCGACCGGGGAGCTGTTTTTT.

This CDR3 reads CASSKRIRFRVMNGYTF. In DNA form, the CDR3 reads TGTGCCAGCAGCAAAAGGATTCGATTCAGGGTAATGAATGGCTACACCTTC. J is TRBJ1-2 and V is TRBV21-1; the table's D call TRBD1 went unverified against the DNA. TRBV21-1 represents a pseudogene. The CDR3 consists of 17 residues.

The chain combines TRBV7-3 with TRBJ2-7, with D maybe TRBD1 (7 bases). Trimming left V 3 bases short and J 4 bases short, with 16 bases between. This CDR3 spans 15 amino acids. Germline CDR1 SGHTA, CDR2 FQGTGA. CDR3 loop: CASSFFGGQYYEQYF. DNA for the CDR3: TGTGCCAGCAGCTTCTTCGGGGGACAGTATTACGAGCAGTACTTC.

This clonotype was observed a few times. V usage is TRBV28 and J usage is TRBJ2-7; 8 bases align to TRBD1. With 5 bases clipped from V and 5 bases from J, the junction kept 8 bases outside the gene matches. Looked up from germline, CDR1 is MDHEN and CDR2 is SYDVKM. The CDR3 is made up of 14 amino acids. The CDR3 region is CASSTTGEGHEQYF. The CDR3 DNA reads as TGTGCCAGCAGTACGACAGGGGAAGGACACGAGCAGTACTTC.

In its sample, this clonotype was seen a few times. The genes are TRBV29-1 and TRBJ1-3, with no clear D. Trimming shortened V by 4 bases and J by 1 base, and 14 bases separated the two germline ends. From germline, CDR1 is SQVTM and CDR2 ANQGSEA. This CDR3 is 15 amino acids long. The CDR3 bases are TGCAGCGTTGGAAGCCTTGAACTTTCTGGAAACACCATATATTTT. This codes for CSVGSLELSGNTIYF.

CDR3 protein: CASSLGPAGDSYEQYF. The DNA for the CDR3 is TGTGCCAGCAGCTTAGGTCCAGCGGGGGACTCCTACGAGCAGTACTTC. The rearrangement uses TRBV11-2 and TRBJ2-7; 8 bases align to TRBD2. With V trimmed by 1 base and J by 0 bases, 5 bases remained unmatched. This CDR3 comprises 16 residues. Germline values: CDR1 SGHAT, CDR2 FQNNGV.

This chain connects TRBV24-1 to TRBJ2-5; D remains unclear. Germline lookup yields CDR1 KGHDR and CDR2 SFDVKD. Trimming took 3 bases from V and 2 from J, leaving 6 bases between them. The CDR3 totals 13 residues. The CDR3 bases are TGTGCCACCAGTGATAGAACACAAGAGACCCAGTACTTC. This translates into CATSDRTQETQYF.

This clonotype was counted many times. The chain links TRBV2 to TRBJ2-1, with D perhaps being TRBD1 or TRBD2 (5 bases each). The V gene lost 6 bases and the J gene lost 2 bases, with 14 bases spanning the gap. The germline V gene has CDR1 SNHLY and CDR2 FYNNEI. CDR3 length: 15 amino acids. The CDR3 here is CASRTGRGPYNEQFF. The CDR3 region has the DNA TGTGCCAGCAGGACGGGACGGGGTCCCTACAATGAGCAGTTCTTC. Combining the CDR3 with reference TRBV2 and TRBJ2-1 gives the whole variable domain EPEVTQTPSHQVTQMGQEVILRCVPISNHLYFYWYRQILGQKVEFLVSFYNNEISEKSEIFDDQFSVERPDGSNFTLKIRSTKLEDSAMYFCASRTGRGPYNEQFFGPGTRLTVL.

This clonotype was picked up many times. The gene calls are TRBV7-2 and TRBJ2-7, with 10 bases aligning to TRBD2. Germline values: CDR1 SGHTA, CDR2 FQGNSA. CDR3 length: 14 residues. V shed 10 bases and J 4 bases; nucleotides not matched to a gene: 10. The CDR3 DNA sequence: TGTGCCACTTCTGAGAGCGGGAGGGTATACGAGCAGTACTTC. This sequence encodes CATSESGRVYEQYF.

Many counts were recorded for this clonotype. The J gene is TRBJ2-5, the V gene TRBV4-2; 14 nucleotides line up with TRBD2. CDR3 length: 17 amino acids. From germline, CDR1 is LGHNA and CDR2 YNFKEQ. Losses at the gene ends were 5 bases for V and 1 base for J; bases not matched to a gene: 6. The CDR3 DNA reads as TGTGCCAGCAGCTTCGGACTAGCGGGGGGATCCCAAGAGACCCAGTACTTC. Translated: CASSFGLAGGSQETQYF.

The gene calls are TRBV12-3 or TRBV12-4 and TRBJ2-3, with 14 nucleotides matching TRBD2. J was trimmed by 3 bases and V by 11 bases; bases with no gene match: 16. The CDR3 loop spans 18 amino acids. The CDR3 nucleotides read TGTGCCTTCAGATTAGGAGGGACTAGCGGGGGTCGGACAGATACGCAGTATTTT. It codes for CAFRLGGTSGGRTDTQYF.

This clonotype has more than one count but fewer than ten. The chain joins TRBV10-1 to TRBJ2-7; 7 bases map to TRBD1. The germline CDR1 and CDR2 sequences are WNHNN and SYGVQD (reference sequence). This CDR3 comprises 14 residues. V lost 6 bases, J lost 0 bases, and 5 bases stayed unmatched. This CDR3 is CASSQTGDSYEQYF. In DNA form, the CDR3 reads TGCGCCAGCAGCCAAACAGGGGACTCCTACGAGCAGTACTTC.

This clonotype appeared many times. This chain joins TRBV5-1 and TRBJ2-1; no clear D. CDR1 is SGHRS and CDR2 is YFSETQ in the germline V gene. The V end lost 1 base, the J end lost 7 bases, and 6 bases lay between the germline ends. The CDR3 is made up of 12 amino acids. CDR3 DNA: TGCGCCAGCAGCTTGCAGAGGAATGAGCAGTTCTTC. This translates into CASSLQRNEQFF.

This clonotype was picked up many times. This sequence joins TRBV4-1 and TRBJ2-3, with no clear D. The CDR3 has 15 amino acids. V lost 2 bases and J 4 bases, leaving 13 bases between the germline ends. Germline V gives CDR1 MGHRA, CDR2 YSYEKL. This CDR3 is CASSQFHGVSDTQYF. The DNA for the CDR3 is TGCGCCAGCAGCCAATTCCATGGGGTTTCAGATACGCAGTATTTT.

This clonotype was seen repeatedly, ten times or more. The rearrangement uses TRBV28 and TRBJ2-5; TRBD1 matches at 11 bases. Per germline, CDR1 MDHEN and CDR2 SYDVKM. Trimming took 6 bases from V and 3 from J; bases not matched to a gene: 3. The CDR3 is 14 amino acids. Here the CDR3 reads CASSRDRGEETQYF. CDR3 in DNA: TGTGCCAGCAGCCGGGACAGGGGGGAAGAGACCCAGTACTTC.

This clonotype was seen a few times. The chain recombines TRBV7-2 with TRBJ2-1; D remains unclear. The CDR3 covers 11 residues. Germline V gene sequence: CDR1 SGHTA, CDR2 FQGNSA. V was cut by 3 bases and J by 8 bases, with 5 bases left in between. This chain's CDR3 is CASSFKDEQFF. The CDR3 nucleotides are TGTGCCAGCAGCTTTAAGGATGAGCAGTTCTTC.